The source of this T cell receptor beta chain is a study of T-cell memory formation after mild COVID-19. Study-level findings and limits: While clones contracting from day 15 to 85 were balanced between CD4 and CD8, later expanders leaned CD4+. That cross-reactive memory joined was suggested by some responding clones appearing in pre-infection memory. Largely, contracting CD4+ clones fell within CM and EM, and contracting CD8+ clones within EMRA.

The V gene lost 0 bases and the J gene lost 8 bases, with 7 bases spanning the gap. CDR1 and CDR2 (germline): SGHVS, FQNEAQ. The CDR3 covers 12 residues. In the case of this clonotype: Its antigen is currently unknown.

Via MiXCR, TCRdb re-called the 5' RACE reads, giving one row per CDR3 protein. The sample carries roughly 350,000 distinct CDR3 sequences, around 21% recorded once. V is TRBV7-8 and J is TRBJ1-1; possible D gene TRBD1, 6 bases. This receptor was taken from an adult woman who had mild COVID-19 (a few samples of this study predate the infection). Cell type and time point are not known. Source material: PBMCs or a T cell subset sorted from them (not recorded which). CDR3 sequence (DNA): TGTGCCAGCAGCTTAGCAGACAGGGAAGCTTTCTTT. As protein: CASSLADREAFF.